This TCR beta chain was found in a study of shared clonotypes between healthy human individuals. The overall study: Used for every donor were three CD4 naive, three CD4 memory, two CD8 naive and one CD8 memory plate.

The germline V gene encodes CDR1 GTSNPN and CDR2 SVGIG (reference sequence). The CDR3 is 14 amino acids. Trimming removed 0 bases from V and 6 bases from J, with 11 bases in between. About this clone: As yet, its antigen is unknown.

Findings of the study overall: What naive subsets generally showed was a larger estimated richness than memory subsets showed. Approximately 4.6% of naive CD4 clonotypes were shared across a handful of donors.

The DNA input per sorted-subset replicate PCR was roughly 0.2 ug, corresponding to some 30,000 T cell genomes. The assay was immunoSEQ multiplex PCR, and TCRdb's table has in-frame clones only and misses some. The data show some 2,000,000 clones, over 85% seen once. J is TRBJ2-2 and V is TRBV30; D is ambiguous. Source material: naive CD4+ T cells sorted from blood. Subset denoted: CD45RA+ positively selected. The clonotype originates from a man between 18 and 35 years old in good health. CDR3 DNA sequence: TGTGCCTGGAGTGTACTGGTTAGCTCCGGGGAGCTGTTTTTT. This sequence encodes CAWSVLVSSGELFF.